This TCR beta chain was retrieved from a study of control samples from healthy donors and cancer patients. Germline V gene lookup returns CDR1 GTSNPN and CDR2 SVGIG (reference sequence). The CDR3 loop spans 13 amino acids. The germline V and J ends were trimmed by 3 bases and 1 base, with 9 bases remaining between them. TCRdb keeps only in-frame clones here, not all; method: immunoSEQ multiplex PCR. The sample consists of roughly 52,000 clones, approximately 95% of them appearing once. The source of this sequence is a woman aged 25 to 39 in good health. Sequenced sample: blood. V and J are TRBV30 and TRBJ1-1; TRBD1 is a possible D gene (5 bases). The CDR3 coding sequence is TGTGCCTGGAGAGGGCAGGGGAACACTGAAGCTTTCTTT. This translates into CAWRGQGNTEAFF.